One and the same sample provided the 26 T cell receptor beta chains below, sequenced in a study of siplizumab effects on memory and regulatory T cells. TCRdb keeps only in-frame clones here, not all; method: immunoSEQ multiplex PCR. The table records over 100,000 clones, 92% of them present only once. Sequencing was performed on CD4+ T cells sorted from blood. Every receptor here comes from a human donor in good health.

This sequence joins TRBV28 and TRBJ1-2; D might be TRBD1 (5 bases). Germline V CDR1 and CDR2: MDHEN, SYDVKM. The CDR3 totals 15 residues. Trimming shortened V by 5 bases and J by 6 bases, and 19 bases separated the two germline ends. CDR3 protein: CASSPGDRRRDGYTF. The CDR3 DNA sequence: TGTGCCAGCAGTCCCGGGGACCGGAGGAGGGATGGCTACACCTTC.

This chain joins TRBV28 and TRBJ2-7; 8 bases map to TRBD2. This CDR3 region has 15 residues. J gave up 4 bases and V 7 bases, and 12 bases lay outside the gene matches. CDR1 and CDR2 from the germline V gene are MDHEN and SYDVKM. The CDR3 region is CASINGGSGTYEQYF. CDR3 sequence (DNA): TGTGCCAGCATAAACGGGGGTAGCGGGACATACGAGCAGTACTTC.

J is TRBJ2-5 and V is TRBV19, with D uncertain. The CDR3 totals 15 residues. The V and J ends lost 2 bases and 1 base respectively, with 11 bases between them. Looked up from germline, CDR1 is LNHDA and CDR2 is SQIVND (reference sequence). CDR3 loop: CASSIRSSPQETQYF. In DNA, the CDR3 is TGTGCCAGTAGTATACGATCTTCCCCCCAAGAGACCCAGTACTTC. The whole variable domain, remainder taken from reference TRBV19 and TRBJ2-5, is DGGITQSPKYLFRKEGQNVTLSCEQNLNHDAMYWYRQDPGQGLRLIYYSQIVNDFQKGDIAEGYSVSREKKESFPLTVTSAQKNPTAFYLCASSIRSSPQETQYFGPGTRLLVL.

V usage is TRBV5-5 and J usage is TRBJ1-3, with 9 bases fitting TRBD1. Germline V gene data show CDR1 as SGHKS and CDR2 as YYEKEE (reference sequence). The CDR3 has 11 amino acids. The ends lost 0 bases at V and 16 bases at J; junction bases unmatched: 2. The chain's CDR3 is CASSLGTGDYF. The CDR3 DNA reads TGTGCCAGCAGCTTGGGGACAGGGGATTATTTT.

The chain uses TRBV7-9 and TRBJ1-5; D possibly corresponds to TRBD1 (5 bases). The CDR3 totals 13 residues. Between the trimmed V and J ends, which lost 10 bases and 8 bases, there was a span of 18 bases. Per the germline V gene, CDR1 is SEHNR and CDR2 is FQNEAQ (reference sequence). The CDR3 here is CATTPGIEEPQHF. The CDR3 region has the DNA TGTGCCACCACACCAGGGATCGAAGAGCCCCAGCATTTT.

This clone appeared a single time. The genes are TRBV7-6 and TRBJ2-7; 7 bases are a match to TRBD1. The CDR3 runs 17 residues. The V and J ends lost 2 bases and 3 bases, in that order; junction bases with no gene match: 13. Germline lookup yields CDR1 SGHVS and CDR2 FNYEAQ. The DNA for the CDR3 is TGTGCCAGCAGCTTACTAAATCCGAGACAGGGACACTACGAGCAGTACTTC. It specifies CASSLLNPRQGHYEQYF.

This CDR3 is CASSYGGRALDEQFF. The CDR3 DNA reads TGTGCCAGCAGTTACGGCGGGAGGGCCTTGGATGAGCAGTTCTTC. The chain carries TRBV6-6 and TRBJ2-1; 9 bases fit TRBD2. The CDR3 is made up of 15 amino acids. V lost 2 bases to trimming and J lost 8 bases; unmatched junction nucleotides: 7. Looked up from germline, CDR1 is MNHNY and CDR2 is SVGAGI (reference sequence).

This clone was seen just once. The CDR3 sequence: CASSLLAGFRADTQYF. CDR3 nucleotides: TGTGCCAGCAGTTTGCTAGCGGGATTTAGGGCAGATACGCAGTATTTT. The chain is built from TRBV27 and TRBJ2-3, with TRBD2 matching over 9 bases. Per germline, CDR1 MNHEY and CDR2 SMNVEV (reference sequence). The V segment lost 3 bases and the J segment 4 bases; nucleotides outside the gene matches: 8. The CDR3 runs to 16 residues.

This chain uses TRBV5-1 with TRBJ2-2; 8 nucleotides line up with TRBD1. The junction had 4 bases not matched to a gene; V was cut back by 0 bases and J by 3 bases. CDR3 length: 16 residues. Germline loops: CDR1 SGHRS, CDR2 YFSETQ. CDR3 coding DNA: TGCGCCAGCAGCTTGGGTCAGGGGGCTTACACCGGGGAGCTGTTTTTT. Translating gives CASSLGQGAYTGELFF.

This chain joins TRBV14 and TRBJ2-4, with D hard to call. This CDR3 spans 13 amino acids. With 1 base removed from V and 6 bases from J, the gap between germline ends came to 7 bases. Germline values: CDR1 SGHDN, CDR2 FVKESK. CDR3 sequence reads: CASSQGTGNIQYF. CDR3 coding DNA: TGTGCCAGCAGCCAAGGTACGGGAAACATTCAGTACTTC. Looking up the rest from reference TRBV14 and TRBJ2-4 gives the full variable domain: EAGVTQFPSHSVIEKGQTVTLRCDPISGHDNLYWYRRVMGKEIKFLLHFVKESKQDESGMPNNRFLAERTGGTYSTLKVQPAELEDSGVYFCASSQGTGNIQYFGAGTRLSVL.

This chain connects TRBV11-2 to TRBJ1-1, with a tentative D call TRBD1 (6 bases). The CDR3 covers 16 residues. Germline V gives CDR1 SGHAT, CDR2 FQNNGV. V gave up 2 bases and J gave up 3 bases, with 16 bases separating them. CDR3 sequence (DNA): TGTGCCAGCAGCTTATCGGGGGGCGTCAGGGACACTGAAGCTTTCTTT. This codes for CASSLSGGVRDTEAFF.

This chain uses TRBV28 with TRBJ1-1; TRBD1 aligns across 8 bases. This CDR3 is built from 16 residues. Germline V lookup: CDR1 MDHEN, CDR2 SYDVKM. Trimming removed 5 bases from V and 1 base from J; junction bases left unmatched: 9. Here the CDR3 reads CASSRRGPSGNTEAFF. In DNA form, the CDR3 reads TGTGCCAGCAGTCGCAGGGGGCCTAGCGGGAACACTGAAGCTTTCTTT.

The CDR3 protein is CASSRLAGDDEQYF. The DNA for the CDR3 is TGTGCCAGCAGCCGACTAGCGGGAGATGACGAGCAGTACTTC. This chain joins TRBV7-9 and TRBJ2-7; TRBD2 matches 12 bases. The CDR3 extends over 14 amino acids. Looked up from germline, CDR1 is SEHNR and CDR2 is FQNEAQ (reference sequence). Trimming cost V 5 bases and J 5 bases; bases outside gene matches: 4.

V is TRBV10-1 and J is TRBJ2-1; 13 bases fit TRBD2. V shed 3 bases, J shed 10 bases, and the junction held 9 bases outside the gene matches. From germline, CDR1 is WNHNN and CDR2 SYGVQD (reference sequence). The CDR3 length is 16 residues. CDR3 DNA: TGCGCCAGCAGTGAACAACTAACTAGCGGGAGGGGCGAGCAGTTCTTC. It translates to CASSEQLTSGRGEQFF.

This sequence joins TRBV28 and TRBJ1-2, with D possibly matching TRBD1 (5 bases). The length of the CDR3 is 13 residues. The V gene's germline CDR1 is MDHEN and CDR2 SYDVKM. Trimming cost V 6 bases and J 7 bases, with 15 bases left between them. The chain's CDR3 is CASSLDSPGGYTF. The CDR3 nucleotides read TGTGCCAGCAGCCTAGACAGCCCTGGTGGCTACACCTTC.

The V call is TRBV6-5, the J call TRBJ2-2; D uncertain. V lost 9 bases and J 6 bases, leaving 11 bases between the germline ends. CDR3 length equals 12 residues. Germline assignment: CDR1 MNHEY and CDR2 SVGAGI. The CDR3 nucleotides are TGTGCCAGTTCCCGCATCTCCGGGGAGCTGTTTTTT. As protein: CASSRISGELFF.

This chain joins TRBV30 and TRBJ1-1; no clear D. Germline V gene lookup returns CDR1 GTSNPN and CDR2 SVGIG (reference sequence). Trimming stripped 2 bases from V and 1 base from J, with 2 bases between. This CDR3 is built from 11 residues. CDR3: CAWSKNTEAFF. CDR3 in DNA: TGTGCCTGGAGTAAGAACACTGAAGCTTTCTTT.

V is TRBV27 and J is TRBJ2-7; 9 bases line up with TRBD2. The ends lost 6 bases at V and 5 bases at J; junction bases unmatched: 17. The CDR3 runs 17 residues. CDR1 and CDR2 from the germline V gene are MNHEY and SMNVEV (reference sequence). The CDR3 DNA reads TGTGCCAGCAGGCGTGAGGGATCTAGCGGGATAGGCAACGAGCAGTACTTC. As protein: CASRREGSSGIGNEQYF.

This clone was observed a few times. The chain links TRBV20-1 to TRBJ1-1; D is perhaps TRBD1 (5 bases). The CDR3 totals 11 residues. Germline V gene sequence: CDR1 DFQATT, CDR2 SNEGSKA (reference sequence). Trimming took 6 bases from V and 10 from J, leaving 15 bases between them. In DNA, the CDR3 is TGCAGTGCCTTTACAGGACTCGGAGCTTTCTTT. Protein product: CSAFTGLGAFF.

The rearrangement joins TRBV10-1 to TRBJ2-3; maybe TRBD2 (5 bases). V lost 0 bases and J 2 bases, leaving 9 bases between the germline ends. In germline, CDR1 is WNHNN, CDR2 SYGVQD (reference sequence). This CDR3 spans 15 amino acids. CDR3 sequence: CASSESTGSTDTQYF. Written as DNA, the CDR3 is TGCGCCAGCAGTGAGTCTACGGGATCCACAGATACGCAGTATTTT.

The V call is TRBV29-1, the J call TRBJ2-3, with D possibly being TRBD1 or TRBD2 (6 bases each). Germline CDR1 is SQVTM and CDR2 is ANQGSEA. V lost 3 bases and J lost 4, with 17 bases in between. CDR3 size: 15 residues. The CDR3 nucleotides read TGCAGCGTTGATGGATCCATGGGGGGCGCAGATACGCAGTATTTT. This sequence encodes CSVDGSMGGADTQYF.

This clone was seen only once. This sequence joins TRBV19 and TRBJ2-7; 8 bases align to TRBD1. V was pared by 9 bases and J by 5 bases, with 6 bases of the junction left unmatched. Germline CDR1 reads LNHDA; CDR2 reads SQIVND (reference sequence). The CDR3 sequence is 12 residues long. This CDR3 reads CASRQGFDEQYF. The CDR3 DNA is TGTGCCAGCCGACAGGGGTTCGACGAGCAGTACTTC. The variable domain in full, completed from reference TRBV19 and TRBJ2-7, reads DGGITQSPKYLFRKEGQNVTLSCEQNLNHDAMYWYRQDPGQGLRLIYYSQIVNDFQKGDIAEGYSVSREKKESFPLTVTSAQKNPTAFYLCASRQGFDEQYFGPGTRLTVT.

This clone was seen a handful of times. The gene calls are TRBV10-3 and TRBJ2-6, with D possibly matching TRBD1 (6 bases). Germline V gives CDR1 ENHRY, CDR2 SYGVKD. The CDR3 covers 16 residues. The germline V and J ends were trimmed by 5 bases and 0 bases, with 11 bases remaining between them. In DNA form, the CDR3 reads TGTGCCATCAGTAGACAGGACCTCTCTGGGGCCAACGTCCTGACTTTC. This encodes CAISRQDLSGANVLTF.

The chain combines TRBV2 with TRBJ2-3; D remains ambiguous. V lost 7 bases, J lost 0 bases, and 8 bases lay in between. The length of the CDR3 is 13 residues. Germline CDR1 is SNHLY and CDR2 is FYNNEI. The chain's CDR3 is CASTWSSTDTQYF. CDR3 bases: TGTGCCAGCACTTGGAGTAGCACAGATACGCAGTATTTT.

V and J are TRBV2 and TRBJ2-7; the match to TRBD2 covers 8 bases. V shed 7 bases and J 2 bases; nucleotides not matched to a gene: 7. CDR1 and CDR2 (germline): SNHLY, FYNNEI. This CDR3 contains 14 residues. The CDR3 region has the DNA TGTGCCAGCATTCGGGAGGGCTTTCCCTACGAGCAGTACTTC. Translation gives CASIREGFPYEQYF.

The chain recombines TRBV7-8 with TRBJ2-7; D is ambiguous. Trimming took off 3 bases at V and 5 bases at J, with 14 bases between the two ends. Germline V gene data show CDR1 as SGHVS and CDR2 as FQNEAQ. CDR3 length: 14 amino acids. CDR3 nucleotide sequence: TGTGCCAGCAGCTTTTTTGGTGTTGGTAACGAGCAGTACTTC. Its protein product is CASSFFGVGNEQYF.